These 32 T cell receptor beta chains came from one sample sequenced in a study of blood T cell repertoires in COVID-19. Assay used: immunoSEQ multiplex PCR; TCRdb lists only in-frame clones, some missing. Of about 230,000 clones in the sample, approximately 84% were seen once. The sequenced material came from peripheral blood. The receptors shown here come from a man between 45 and 60 years old with COVID-19, enrolled during active disease.

The chain links TRBV6-5 to TRBJ2-2; weak D call: TRBD2 (5 bases). V dropped 0 bases and J dropped 6 bases, with 11 bases sitting between them. CDR3 length: 15 amino acids. Germline CDR1 and CDR2: MNHEY and SVGAGI. CDR3 region: CASSYSGSNPGELFF. The CDR3 coding sequence is TGTGCCAGCAGTTACTCGGGGAGTAACCCCGGGGAGCTGTTTTTT.

V is TRBV9 and J is TRBJ2-5; 9 bases line up with TRBD2. This CDR3 spans 15 amino acids. Germline trimming cut 3 bases from V and 1 base from J; bases unmatched to any gene: 4. The germline gives CDR1 SGDLS, CDR2 YYNGEE. The CDR3 DNA follows: TGTGCCAGCAGCGGCGGGGGGGGGCCCCAAGAGACCCAGTACTTC. Encoded protein: CASSGGGGPQETQYF.

The chain couples TRBV18 to TRBJ2-7, with D possibly being TRBD1 (6 bases). The germline V and J ends were trimmed by 5 bases and 3 bases, with 14 bases remaining between them. The CDR3 is 14 residues long. From germline, CDR1 is KGHSH and CDR2 LQKENI. CDR3 residues: CASSATGSGYEQYF. Written as DNA, the CDR3 is TGTGCCAGCTCAGCGACAGGCTCAGGCTACGAGCAGTACTTC.

The chain employs TRBV10-2 and TRBJ2-2; D possibly corresponds to TRBD1 (6 bases). Between the trimmed V and J ends, which lost 0 bases and 3 bases, there was a span of 8 bases. Germline CDR1 and CDR2: WSHSY and SAAADI. The CDR3 spans 15 residues. The CDR3 DNA reads TGCGCCAGCAGTGAGTCCAGGGGCCACACCGGGGAGCTGTTTTTT. Protein product: CASSESRGHTGELFF.

This chain links TRBV6-6 with TRBJ2-3; possibly TRBD2 for D (5 bases). CDR3 size: 14 residues. Germline V gene lookup returns CDR1 MNHNY and CDR2 SVGAGI (reference sequence). The V and J ends lost 6 bases and 4 bases respectively, with 14 bases between them. This CDR3 reads CASSRGAPADTQYF. The CDR3 coding sequence is TGTGCCAGCAGCCGGGGAGCCCCAGCAGATACGCAGTATTTT.

The chain is built from TRBV5-4 and TRBJ2-1, with 14 bases aligning to TRBD2. CDR1 SGHNT and CDR2 YYREEE come from the germline V gene (reference sequence). The ends lost 2 bases at V and 12 bases at J; junction bases unmatched: 10. The CDR3 length is 16 residues. CDR3 sequence: CASSLTGTSGSIRQFF. CDR3 nucleotide sequence: TGTGCCAGCAGCTTAACCGGGACTAGCGGGAGTATTAGGCAGTTCTTC.

This chain links TRBV11-2 with TRBJ1-5; 9 bases fit TRBD1. This CDR3 comprises 16 residues. The germline CDR1 and CDR2 sequences are SGHAT and FQNNGV. V shed 5 bases, J shed 0 bases, and the junction held 5 bases outside the gene matches. The CDR3 DNA sequence: TGTGCCAGCAGCCCCGGGACAGGGAATAGCAATCAGCCCCAGCATTTT. Residues: CASSPGTGNSNQPQHF. Variable domain in full (rest from reference TRBV11-2 and TRBJ1-5): EAGVAQSPRYKIIEKRQSVAFWCNPISGHATLYWYQQILGQGPKLLIQFQNNGVVDDSQLPKDRFSAERLKGVDSTLKIQPAKLEDSAVYLCASSPGTGNSNQPQHFGDGTRLSIL.

The rearrangement links TRBV2 to TRBJ2-3; perhaps TRBD2 as D (6 bases). Germline V gives CDR1 SNHLY, CDR2 FYNNEI. The V end lost 6 bases, the J end lost 3 bases, and 31 bases lay between the germline ends. The CDR3 loop spans 20 amino acids. The CDR3 here is CASSQPTEGLYVGLTDTQYF. In DNA, the CDR3 is TGTGCCAGCAGCCAACCTACAGAGGGACTCTACGTCGGCTTAACAGATACGCAGTATTTT.

The chain has TRBV7-8 and TRBJ1-1, with 11 bases aligning to TRBD1. From germline, CDR1 is SGHVS and CDR2 FQNEAQ. The ends lost 8 bases at V and 3 bases at J; junction bases unmatched: 2. The CDR3 totals 13 residues. CDR3 amino acids: CASQGQGDTEAFF. The CDR3 DNA reads as TGTGCCAGCCAGGGACAGGGGGACACTGAAGCTTTCTTT.

The gene calls are TRBV25-1 and TRBJ1-6, with TRBD1 matching 8 bases. Germline V gene data show CDR1 as MGHDK and CDR2 as SYGVNS. V shed 2 bases, J shed 11 bases, and the junction held 5 bases outside the gene matches. CDR3 size: 14 residues. Here the CDR3 DNA reads TGTGCCAGCAGTGAACGACAGGGGTCTGCACCCCTCCACTTT. Its protein is CASSERQGSAPLHF.

The chain carries TRBV4-3 and TRBJ2-3, with 11 bases identical to TRBD2. This CDR3 spans 15 amino acids. The V and J ends lost 3 bases and 4 bases, in that order; junction bases with no gene match: 3. CDR1 LGHNA and CDR2 YSLEER come from the germline V gene. CDR3 sequence reads: CASSHTSGGADTQYF. CDR3 DNA: TGCGCCAGCAGCCATACTAGCGGGGGTGCAGATACGCAGTATTTT.

The chain recombines TRBV27 with TRBJ2-1, with TRBD1 identical over 9 bases. Losses at the gene ends were 0 bases for V and 7 bases for J; bases not matched to a gene: 4. This CDR3 has 15 amino acids. Germline-derived CDR1 and CDR2 are MNHEY and SMNVEV (reference sequence). CDR3 sequence: CASSLSGTGRNEQFF. The CDR3 DNA reads as TGTGCCAGCAGTTTATCCGGGACAGGGCGTAATGAGCAGTTCTTC.

The rearrangement joins TRBV7-9 to TRBJ2-2; TRBD1 is a possible D gene (6 bases). The CDR3 loop spans 15 amino acids. Germline V gives CDR1 SEHNR, CDR2 FQNEAQ (reference sequence). V lost 4 bases and J lost 3, with 12 bases in between. The CDR3 region has the DNA TGTGCCAGCAGCTCGGGACACAGCGACACCGGGGAGCTGTTTTTT. Translation: CASSSGHSDTGELFF.

The chain has TRBV4-1 and TRBJ2-2; D is unclear. CDR1 and CDR2 from the germline V gene are MGHRA and YSYEKL. The CDR3 consists of 15 residues. V lost 0 bases, J lost 9 bases, and 14 bases lay in between. CDR3 sequence reads: CASSQDQAPARELFF. In DNA, the CDR3 is TGCGCCAGCAGCCAAGATCAGGCCCCAGCAAGGGAGCTGTTTTTT.

The V and J genes are TRBV6-6 and TRBJ2-7, with D perhaps TRBD1 (6 bases). Germline V gene data show CDR1 as MNHNY and CDR2 as SVGAGI (reference sequence). CDR3 length: 12 residues. With 8 bases removed from V and 3 bases from J, the gap between germline ends came to 11 bases. Written as DNA, the CDR3 is TGTGCCAGCGGAACGGACAGCTACGAGCAGTACTTC. Encoded protein: CASGTDSYEQYF.

The gene calls are TRBV23-1 and TRBJ2-2; the D is unclear. TRBV23-1 is an ORF; its function is uncertain. The CDR3 loop spans 16 amino acids. V was pared by 0 bases and J by 1 base, with 9 bases between. The CDR3 bases are TGCGCCAGCAGTCAATCTCCGAGAGAGAACACCGGGGAGCTGTTTTTT. Translation: CASSQSPRENTGELFF.

The gene calls are TRBV24-1 and TRBJ2-1, with 8 bases matching TRBD2. V gave up 2 bases and J gave up 6 bases; unmatched junction bases: 8. The germline V gene has CDR1 KGHDR and CDR2 SFDVKD. This CDR3 region has 16 residues. In nucleotides, the CDR3 is TGTGCCACCAGTGATTCCACCGGGACTAGAATCAATGAGCAGTTCTTC. As protein: CATSDSTGTRINEQFF.

J is TRBJ1-1 and V is TRBV6-5, with 9 bases matching TRBD1. The V gene end was trimmed by 2 bases and the J gene end by 6 bases; junction bases not matched to a gene: 4. The CDR3 totals 14 residues. Looked up from germline, CDR1 is MNHEY and CDR2 is SVGAGI. This chain's CDR3 is CASSYPGQGPEAFF. The DNA for the CDR3 is TGTGCCAGCAGTTACCCGGGACAGGGTCCTGAAGCTTTCTTT.

The genes are TRBV27 and TRBJ2-2, with TRBD1 identical over 7 bases. The CDR3 contains 14 residues. The V gene end was trimmed by 10 bases and the J gene end by 0 bases; junction bases not matched to a gene: 5. The germline V gene has CDR1 MNHEY and CDR2 SMNVEV (reference sequence). The DNA of the CDR3 is TGTGCCACCCGACAGGGAACGAACACCGGGGAGCTGTTTTTT. It translates to CATRQGTNTGELFF.

The chain carries TRBV27 and TRBJ2-1; 11 nucleotides match TRBD2. CDR1 and CDR2 (germline): MNHEY, SMNVEV (reference sequence). V gave up 5 bases and J gave up 10 bases; unmatched junction bases: 28. The CDR3 is 21 residues long. The CDR3 is CASSKQLPAPGLAGGAGEQFF. CDR3 in DNA: TGTGCCAGCAGTAAACAACTCCCGGCCCCGGGGCTAGCGGGAGGAGCTGGGGAGCAGTTCTTC.

CDR3: CAIRTGVDSPLHF. DNA of the CDR3: TGTGCCATCCGGACAGGGGTGGATTCACCCCTCCACTTT. The genes are TRBV5-4 and TRBJ1-6; 9 bases agree with TRBD1. The CDR3 has 13 amino acids. CDR1 and CDR2 (germline): SGHNT, YYREEE (reference sequence). The V segment lost 9 bases and the J segment 8 bases; nucleotides outside the gene matches: 6.

The chain is built from TRBV13 and TRBJ1-1; 8 positions match TRBD1. Germline lookup yields CDR1 PRHDT and CDR2 FYEKMQ (reference sequence). With 4 bases clipped from V and 0 bases from J, the junction kept 7 bases outside the gene matches. The CDR3 runs 16 residues. CDR3 nucleotide sequence: TGTGCCAGCAGCTCCACGACAGGGGATGTGAACACTGAAGCTTTCTTT. Translated, it gives CASSSTTGDVNTEAFF.

This chain links TRBV30 with TRBJ2-4; 8 bases match TRBD2. The CDR3 loop spans 14 amino acids. Looked up from germline, CDR1 is GTSNPN and CDR2 is SVGIG (reference sequence). The V and J ends lost 4 bases and 6 bases, in that order; junction bases with no gene match: 8. DNA for the CDR3: TGTGCCTGGATGGCCCGGGGGGGCGGAAACATTCAGTACTTC. This codes for CAWMARGGGNIQYF.

This clone was counted at least ten times. The J gene is TRBJ1-4, the V gene TRBV4-1, with 7 bases fitting TRBD1. Germline loops: CDR1 MGHRA, CDR2 YSYEKL. V shed 1 base, J shed 5 bases, and the junction held 4 bases outside the gene matches. The CDR3 sequence is 15 residues long. The CDR3 nucleotides are TGCGCCAGCAGCCAAGCTCCGGGACAGAATGAAAAACTGTTTTTT. Its protein is CASSQAPGQNEKLFF.

CDR3 region: CASSYPPTGGGMGVFF. CDR3 DNA sequence: TGTGCCAGCAGTTATCCCCCAACAGGGGGGGGAATGGGAGTGTTTTTT. The chain employs TRBV6-6 and TRBJ1-4; 8 bases fit TRBD1. The CDR3 has 16 residues. Germline CDR1 and CDR2: MNHNY and SVGAGI (reference sequence). The V gene end was trimmed by 3 bases and the J gene end by 15 bases; junction bases not matched to a gene: 18.

J is TRBJ1-4 and V is TRBV12-5; D call uncertain. Germline lookup yields CDR1 LGHNT and CDR2 FRNRAP. The CDR3 covers 15 residues. The V gene lost 0 bases and the J gene lost 7 bases, with 12 bases spanning the gap. The CDR3 sequence is CASGLVQGGFEKLFF. As DNA, the CDR3 is TGTGCTAGTGGTTTGGTACAAGGAGGGTTTGAAAAACTGTTTTTT. Drawing the rest from reference TRBV12-5 and TRBJ1-4, the complete variable domain is DARVTQTPRHKVTEMGQEVTMRCQPILGHNTVFWYRQTMMQGLELLAYFRNRAPLDDSGMPKDRFSAEMPDATLATLKIQPSEPRDSAVYFCASGLVQGGFEKLFFGSGTQLSVL.

This chain's CDR3 is CASSLGDYLHNEQFF. CDR3 sequence (DNA): TGTGCCAGCAGCTTAGGGGACTACCTTCACAATGAGCAGTTCTTC. The rearrangement links TRBV7-2 to TRBJ2-1; TRBD2 matches at 7 bases. Germline-derived CDR1 and CDR2 are SGHTA and FQGNSA. This CDR3 has 15 amino acids. Trimming took 1 base from V and 5 from J; bases not matched to a gene: 5.

CDR3 sequence: CASSEAPYGYTF. The CDR3 coding sequence is TGTGCCAGCAGTGAAGCCCCGTATGGCTACACCTTC. The chain has TRBV2 and TRBJ1-2; D is uncertain. CDR1 SNHLY and CDR2 FYNNEI come from the germline V gene. V lost 0 bases to trimming and J lost 5 bases, with 4 bases between them. The CDR3 has 12 amino acids. The full variable domain, its missing parts supplied by reference TRBV2 and TRBJ1-2, is EPEVTQTPSHQVTQMGQEVILRCVPISNHLYFYWYRQILGQKVEFLVSFYNNEISEKSEIFDDQFSVERPDGSNFTLKIRSTKLEDSAMYFCASSEAPYGYTFGSGTRLTVV.

The chain is built from TRBV2 and TRBJ2-2; D might be TRBD1 (6 bases). The CDR3 is 15 residues long. Trimming took off 4 bases at V and 7 bases at J, with 16 bases between the two ends. CDR1 and CDR2 (germline): SNHLY, FYNNEI. As DNA, the CDR3 is TGTGCCAGCAGTGCTCGGACAGAAGGGGTCGGGGAGCTGTTTTTT. Protein product: CASSARTEGVGELFF. The variable domain in full, with the rest retrieved from reference TRBV2 and TRBJ2-2, is EPEVTQTPSHQVTQMGQEVILRCVPISNHLYFYWYRQILGQKVEFLVSFYNNEISEKSEIFDDQFSVERPDGSNFTLKIRSTKLEDSAMYFCASSARTEGVGELFFGEGSRLTVL.

The genes are TRBV7-6 and TRBJ2-1, with TRBD1 matching 9 bases. With V trimmed by 2 bases and J by 2 bases, 4 bases remained unmatched. The CDR3 has 16 residues. CDR1 and CDR2 (germline): SGHVS, FNYEAQ. The CDR3 DNA reads TGTGCCAGCAGCTTAACAGGGGGCTTCCCCTACAATGAGCAGTTCTTC. It codes for CASSLTGGFPYNEQFF.

This clone was seen only once. This rearrangement joins TRBV24-1 to TRBJ2-1; 8 positions agree with TRBD1. V was clipped by 5 bases and J by 9 bases; unmatched bases: 8. The CDR3 is made up of 14 amino acids. CDR1 is KGHDR, CDR2 SFDVKD, per germline. The DNA of the CDR3 is TGTGCCACCAGTGCTGGACAGGGTAGGACTGAGCAGTTCTTC. Encoded protein: CATSAGQGRTEQFF.

This chain joins TRBV2 and TRBJ1-4, with D possibly being TRBD1 (6 bases). Germline CDR1 SNHLY, CDR2 FYNNEI. This CDR3 has 15 residues. Trimming took 2 bases from V and 7 from J, leaving 14 bases between them. CDR3 nucleotide sequence: TGTGCCAGCAGTGAACCCCAGGGGCTCGGTGAAAAACTGTTTTTT. This sequence encodes CASSEPQGLGEKLFF.